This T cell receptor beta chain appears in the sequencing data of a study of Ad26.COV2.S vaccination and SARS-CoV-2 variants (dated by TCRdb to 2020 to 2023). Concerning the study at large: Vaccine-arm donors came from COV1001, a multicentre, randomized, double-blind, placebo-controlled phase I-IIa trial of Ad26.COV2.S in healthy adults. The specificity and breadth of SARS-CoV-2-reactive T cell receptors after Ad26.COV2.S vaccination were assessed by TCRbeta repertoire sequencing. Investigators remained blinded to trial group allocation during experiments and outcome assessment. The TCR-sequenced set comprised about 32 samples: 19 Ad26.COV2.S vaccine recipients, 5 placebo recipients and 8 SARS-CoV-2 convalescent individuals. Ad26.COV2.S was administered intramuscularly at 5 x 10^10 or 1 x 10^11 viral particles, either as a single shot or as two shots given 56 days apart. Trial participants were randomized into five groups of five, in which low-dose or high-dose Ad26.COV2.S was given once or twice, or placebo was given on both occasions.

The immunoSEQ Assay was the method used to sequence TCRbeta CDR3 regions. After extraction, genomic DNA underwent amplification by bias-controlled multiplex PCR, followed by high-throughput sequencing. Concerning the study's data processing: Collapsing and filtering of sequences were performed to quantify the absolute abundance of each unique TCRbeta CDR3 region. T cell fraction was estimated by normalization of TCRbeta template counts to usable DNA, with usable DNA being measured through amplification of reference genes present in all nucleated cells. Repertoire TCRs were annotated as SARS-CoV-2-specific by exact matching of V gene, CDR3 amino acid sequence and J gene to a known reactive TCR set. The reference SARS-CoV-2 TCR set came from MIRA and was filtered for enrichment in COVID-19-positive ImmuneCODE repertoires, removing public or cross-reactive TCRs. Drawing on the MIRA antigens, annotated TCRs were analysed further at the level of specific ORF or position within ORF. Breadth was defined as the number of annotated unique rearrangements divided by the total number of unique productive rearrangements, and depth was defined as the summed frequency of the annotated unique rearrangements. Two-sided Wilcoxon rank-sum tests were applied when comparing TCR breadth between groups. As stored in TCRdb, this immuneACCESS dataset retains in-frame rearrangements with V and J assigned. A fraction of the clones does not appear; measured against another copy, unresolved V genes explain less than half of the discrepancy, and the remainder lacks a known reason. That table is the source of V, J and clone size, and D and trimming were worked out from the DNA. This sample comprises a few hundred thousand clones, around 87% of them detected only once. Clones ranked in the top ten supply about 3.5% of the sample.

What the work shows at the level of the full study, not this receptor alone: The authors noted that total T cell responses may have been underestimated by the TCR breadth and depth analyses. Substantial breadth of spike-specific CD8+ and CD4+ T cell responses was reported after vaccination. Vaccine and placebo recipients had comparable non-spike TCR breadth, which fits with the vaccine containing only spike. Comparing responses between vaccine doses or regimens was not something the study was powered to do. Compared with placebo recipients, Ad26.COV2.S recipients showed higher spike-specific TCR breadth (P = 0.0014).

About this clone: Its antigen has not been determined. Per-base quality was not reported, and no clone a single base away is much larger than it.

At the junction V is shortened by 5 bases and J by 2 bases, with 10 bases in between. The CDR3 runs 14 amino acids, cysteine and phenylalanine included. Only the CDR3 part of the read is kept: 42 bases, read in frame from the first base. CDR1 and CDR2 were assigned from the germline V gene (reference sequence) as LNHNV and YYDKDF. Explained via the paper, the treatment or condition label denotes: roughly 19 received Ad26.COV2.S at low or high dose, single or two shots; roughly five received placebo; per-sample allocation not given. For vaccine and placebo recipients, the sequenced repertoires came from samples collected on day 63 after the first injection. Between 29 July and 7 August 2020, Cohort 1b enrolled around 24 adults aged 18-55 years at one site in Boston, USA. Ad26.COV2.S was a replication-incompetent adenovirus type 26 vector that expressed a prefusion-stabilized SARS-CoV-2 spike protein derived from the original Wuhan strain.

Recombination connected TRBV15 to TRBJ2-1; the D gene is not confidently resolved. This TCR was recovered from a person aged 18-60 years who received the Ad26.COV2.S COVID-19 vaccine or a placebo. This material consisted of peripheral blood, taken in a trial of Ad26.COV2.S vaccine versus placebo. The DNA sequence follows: TGTGCCACCAGCCCCGCCAGGCCCTACAATGAGCAGTTCTTC. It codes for CATSPARPYNEQFF.